Listed here is a single T cell receptor (beta chain). Its matching antigen is unknown. The junction does not match germline at one end; this may be a read error. CDR3 length: 14 amino acids. Per germline, CDR1 LGHNA and CDR2 YNFKEQ. A modified ARM-PCR protocol with three rounds of nested PCR amplified TCRbeta. TCRdb reprocessed the multiplex PCR reads with MiXCR, giving one entry per CDR3 protein. This table has about 140,000 distinct CDR3 sequences, around 67% appearing once. The entry originates in a study of tumor and adjacent non-tumor tissue in lung cancer. Overall study results and limits: Tumor tissue had significantly higher TCR diversity than normal lung.

No cell sorting was done before RNA was extracted from the tissue. Specimen: lung tumor tissue. V is TRBV4-2 and J is TRBJ2-6, with a weak D call TRBD1 (5 bases). This TCR was sampled from a man between 60 and 75 years old with small cell lung cancer. The CDR3 loop is CASSHSSGANVMTF. The CDR3 DNA reads as TGTGCCAGCAGCCATTCCTCTGGGGCCAACGTCATGACTTTC.